This T cell receptor beta chain was documented in a study of cytomegalovirus exposure and HLA in healthy donors. About the study: Inside one of the first data releases sat some 93 million unique TCRs taken from HLA-typed donors. The Caucasian-associated ancestry cluster contained about 80% of the approximately 420 genotyped donors.

Primers included in the PCR were 60 Vbeta and 13 Jbeta primers. Generated by immunoSEQ multiplex PCR, the TCRdb table keeps only in-frame clones and is missing some. The sample carries some 45,000 clones, around 90% recorded once. From germline, CDR1 is KGHSH and CDR2 LQKENI. The CDR3 length is 13 residues. Trimming took 3 bases from V and 7 from J, leaving 10 bases between them. This TCR derives from a woman in her thirties or forties in good health and CMV-seropositive. This chain uses TRBV18 with TRBJ2-1; D ambiguous. Sequencing used PBMCs. CDR3 amino acids: CASSPDSLNEQFF. The CDR3 nucleotides are TGTGCCAGCTCACCCGACTCACTAAATGAGCAGTTCTTC.